The entry below describes one T cell receptor beta chain. What it recognizes is unknown. The CDR3 sequence is 14 residues long. Germline lookup yields CDR1 MGHDK and CDR2 SYGVNS. V dropped 3 bases and J dropped 5 bases, with 10 bases sitting between them. Sequencing was performed with immunoSEQ multiplex PCR; in TCRdb, only in-frame clones are kept and a portion is missing. This table has around 720,000 clones, around three quarters appearing once. The entry originates in a study of shared clonotypes between healthy human individuals. Background on the study: Sampling drew on donors who were a couple of women and three men aged 18 to 49.

Study results and caveats: For sorted subsets, rarefaction showed incomplete sequencing despite large depth. Compared with clonotypes that all four donors shared, non-shared clonotypes had lower generation probabilities. Donor scarcity curtailed the genetic and exposure-history diversity represented herein.

The sequencing input was memory CD4+ T cells sorted from blood. Subset in this sample: CD45RA-negative fraction. V and J are TRBV25-1 and TRBJ2-2, with no clear D. The source of this sequence is a woman in her twenties or thirties in good health. The CDR3 DNA reads as TGTGCCAGCAGTGATCTCGCCCGGACCGGGGAGCTGTTTTTT. Its protein product is CASSDLARTGELFF.